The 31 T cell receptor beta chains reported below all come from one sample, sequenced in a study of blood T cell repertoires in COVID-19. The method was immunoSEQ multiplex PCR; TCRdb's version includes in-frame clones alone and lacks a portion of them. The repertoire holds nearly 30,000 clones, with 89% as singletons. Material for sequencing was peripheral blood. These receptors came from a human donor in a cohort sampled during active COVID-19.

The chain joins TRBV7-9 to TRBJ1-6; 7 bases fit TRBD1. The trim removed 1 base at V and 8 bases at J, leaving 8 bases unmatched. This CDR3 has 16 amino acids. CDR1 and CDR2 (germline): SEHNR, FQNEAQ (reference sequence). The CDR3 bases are TGTGCCAGCAGCTTAGTAGGAGACAGGGTTGATTCACCCCTCCACTTT. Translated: CASSLVGDRVDSPLHF. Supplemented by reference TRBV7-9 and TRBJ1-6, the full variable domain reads DTGVSQNPRHKITKRGQNVTFRCDPISEHNRLYWYRQTLGQGPEFLTYFQNEAQLEKSRLLSDRFSAERPKGSFSTLEIQRTEQGDSAMYLCASSLVGDRVDSPLHFGNGTRLTVT.

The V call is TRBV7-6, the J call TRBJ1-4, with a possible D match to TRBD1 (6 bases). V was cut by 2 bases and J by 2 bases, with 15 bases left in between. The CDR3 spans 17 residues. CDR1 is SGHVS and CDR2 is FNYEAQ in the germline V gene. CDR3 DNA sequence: TGTGCCAGCAGCTTATACCCACTCCAGGGGACTAATGAAAAACTGTTTTTT. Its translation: CASSLYPLQGTNEKLFF.

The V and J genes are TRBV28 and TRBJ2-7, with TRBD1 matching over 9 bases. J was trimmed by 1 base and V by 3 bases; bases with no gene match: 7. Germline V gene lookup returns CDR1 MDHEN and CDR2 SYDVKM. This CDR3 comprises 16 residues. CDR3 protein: CASSFYRQGVSYEQYF. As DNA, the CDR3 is TGTGCCAGCAGTTTTTACAGACAGGGGGTATCCTACGAGCAGTACTTC. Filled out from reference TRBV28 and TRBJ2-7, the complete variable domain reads DVKVTQSSRYLVKRTGEKVFLECVQDMDHENMFWYRQDPGLGLRLIYFSYDVKMKEKGDIPEGYSVSREKKERFSLILESASTNQTSMYLCASSFYRQGVSYEQYFGPGTRLTVT.

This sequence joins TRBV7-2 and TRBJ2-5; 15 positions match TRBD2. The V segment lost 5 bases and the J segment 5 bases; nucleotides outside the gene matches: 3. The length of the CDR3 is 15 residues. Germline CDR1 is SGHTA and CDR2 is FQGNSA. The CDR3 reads CASSRTSGGGETQYF. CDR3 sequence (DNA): TGTGCCAGCAGCCGGACTAGCGGGGGGGGTGAGACCCAGTACTTC. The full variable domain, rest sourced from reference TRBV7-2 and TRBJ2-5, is GAGVSQSPSNKVTEKGKDVELRCDPISGHTALYWYRQSLGQGLEFLIYFQGNSAPDKSGLPSDRFSAERTGGSVSTLTIQRTQQEDSAVYLCASSRTSGGGETQYFGPGTRLLVL.

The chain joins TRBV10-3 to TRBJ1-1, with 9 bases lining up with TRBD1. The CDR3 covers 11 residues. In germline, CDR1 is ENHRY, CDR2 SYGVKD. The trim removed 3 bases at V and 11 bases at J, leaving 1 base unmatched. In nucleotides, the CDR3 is TGTGCCATCAGTGAAGGACAGGGGGCTTTCTTT. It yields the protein CAISEGQGAFF.

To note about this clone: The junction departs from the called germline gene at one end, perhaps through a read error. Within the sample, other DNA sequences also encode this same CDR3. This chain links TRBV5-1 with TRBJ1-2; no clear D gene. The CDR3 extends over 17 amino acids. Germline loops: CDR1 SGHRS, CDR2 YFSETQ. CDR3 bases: TGTGCCAGCAGCTTGCGGTCGTCGGCAGGAGGAAACTATGGCTACACCTTC. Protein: CASSLRSSAGGNYGYTF.

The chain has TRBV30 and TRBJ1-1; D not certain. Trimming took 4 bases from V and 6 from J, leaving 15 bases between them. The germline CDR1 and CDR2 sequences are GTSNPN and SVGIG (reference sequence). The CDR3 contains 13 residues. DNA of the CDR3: TGTGCCTGGACCTATATAACTAGCGCTGAAGCTTTCTTT. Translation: CAWTYITSAEAFF.

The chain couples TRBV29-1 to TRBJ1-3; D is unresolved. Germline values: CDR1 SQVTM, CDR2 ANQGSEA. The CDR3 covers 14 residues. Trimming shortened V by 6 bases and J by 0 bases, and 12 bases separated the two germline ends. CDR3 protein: CSVVGSSSGNTIYF. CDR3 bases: TGCAGCGTAGTCGGGTCGAGCTCTGGAAACACCATATATTTT. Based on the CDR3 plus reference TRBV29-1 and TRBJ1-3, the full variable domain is SAVISQKPSRDICQRGTSLTIQCQVDSQVTMMFWYRQQPGQSLTLIATANQGSEATYESGFVIDKFPISRPNLTFSTLTVSNMSPEDSSIYLCSVVGSSSGNTIYFGEGSWLTVV.

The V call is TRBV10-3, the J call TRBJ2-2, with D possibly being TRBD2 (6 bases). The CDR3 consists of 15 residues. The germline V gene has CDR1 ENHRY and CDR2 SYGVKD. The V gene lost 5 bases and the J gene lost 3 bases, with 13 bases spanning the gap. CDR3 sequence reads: CAISNRDLHTGELFF. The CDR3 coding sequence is TGTGCCATCAGTAACCGGGACTTGCACACCGGGGAGCTGTTTTTT.

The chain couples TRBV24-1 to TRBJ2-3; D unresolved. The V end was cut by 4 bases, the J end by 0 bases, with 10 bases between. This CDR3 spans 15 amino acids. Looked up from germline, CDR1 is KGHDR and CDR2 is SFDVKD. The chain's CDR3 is CATSDYASSTDTQYF. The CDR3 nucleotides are TGTGCCACCAGTGACTATGCGTCAAGCACAGATACGCAGTATTTT.

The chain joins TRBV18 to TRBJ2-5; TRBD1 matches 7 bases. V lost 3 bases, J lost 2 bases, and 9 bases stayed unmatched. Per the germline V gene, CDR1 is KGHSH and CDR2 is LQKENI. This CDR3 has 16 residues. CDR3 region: CASSPGVGTEQETQYF. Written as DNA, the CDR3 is TGTGCCAGCTCACCCGGGGTAGGGACAGAACAAGAGACCCAGTACTTC.

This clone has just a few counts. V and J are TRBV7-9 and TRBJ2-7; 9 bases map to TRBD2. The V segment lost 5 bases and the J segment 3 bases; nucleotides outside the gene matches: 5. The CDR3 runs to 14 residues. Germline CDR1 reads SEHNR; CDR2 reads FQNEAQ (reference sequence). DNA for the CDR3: TGTGCCAGCAGCGCCTTAGCGGGGGACTACGAGCAGTACTTC. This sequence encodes CASSALAGDYEQYF.

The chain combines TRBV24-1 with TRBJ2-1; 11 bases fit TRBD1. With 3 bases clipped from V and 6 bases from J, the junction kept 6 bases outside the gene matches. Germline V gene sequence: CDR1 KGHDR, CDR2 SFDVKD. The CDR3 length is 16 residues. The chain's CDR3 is CATSDPGTGGLNEQFF. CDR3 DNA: TGTGCCACCAGTGATCCCGGGACAGGGGGGCTCAATGAGCAGTTCTTC.

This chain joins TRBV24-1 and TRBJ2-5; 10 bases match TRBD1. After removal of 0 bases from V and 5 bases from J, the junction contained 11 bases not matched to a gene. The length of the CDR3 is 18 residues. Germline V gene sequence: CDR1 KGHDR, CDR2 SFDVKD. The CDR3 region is CATSDLGPGQGLRETQYF. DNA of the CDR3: TGTGCCACCAGTGATTTGGGGCCGGGACAGGGGTTAAGGGAGACCCAGTACTTC.

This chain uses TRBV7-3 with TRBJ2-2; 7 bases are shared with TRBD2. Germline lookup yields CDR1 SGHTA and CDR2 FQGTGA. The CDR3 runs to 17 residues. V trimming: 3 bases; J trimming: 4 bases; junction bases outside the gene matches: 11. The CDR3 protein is CASSLSPGLYTTGELFF. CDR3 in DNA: TGTGCCAGCAGCTTGTCACCGGGACTATATACCACCGGGGAGCTGTTTTTT.

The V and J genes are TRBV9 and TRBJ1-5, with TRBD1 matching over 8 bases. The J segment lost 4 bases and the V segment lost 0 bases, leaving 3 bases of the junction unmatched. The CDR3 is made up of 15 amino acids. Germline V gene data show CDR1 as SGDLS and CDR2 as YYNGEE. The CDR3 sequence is CASSVEGQVNQPQHF. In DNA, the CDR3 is TGTGCCAGCAGCGTAGAGGGACAGGTTAATCAGCCCCAGCATTTT.

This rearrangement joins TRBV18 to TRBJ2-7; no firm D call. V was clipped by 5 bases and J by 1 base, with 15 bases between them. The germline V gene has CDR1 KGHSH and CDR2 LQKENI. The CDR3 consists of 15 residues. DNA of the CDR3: TGTGCCAGCTCATCCCCCATGGGCCAATCCTACGAGCAGTACTTC. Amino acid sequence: CASSSPMGQSYEQYF.

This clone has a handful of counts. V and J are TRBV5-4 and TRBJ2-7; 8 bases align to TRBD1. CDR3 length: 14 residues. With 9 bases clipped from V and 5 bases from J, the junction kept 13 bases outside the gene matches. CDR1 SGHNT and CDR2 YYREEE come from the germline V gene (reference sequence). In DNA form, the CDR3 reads TGTGCCACTCGGGCAGGGGGCGAGAGTCACGAGCAGTACTTC. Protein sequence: CATRAGGESHEQYF. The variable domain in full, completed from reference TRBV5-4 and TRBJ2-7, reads ETGVTQSPTHLIKTRGQQVTLRCSSQSGHNTVSWYQQALGQGPQFIFQYYREEENGRGNFPPRFSGLQFPNYSSELNVNALELDDSALYLCATRAGGESHEQYFGPGTRLTVT.

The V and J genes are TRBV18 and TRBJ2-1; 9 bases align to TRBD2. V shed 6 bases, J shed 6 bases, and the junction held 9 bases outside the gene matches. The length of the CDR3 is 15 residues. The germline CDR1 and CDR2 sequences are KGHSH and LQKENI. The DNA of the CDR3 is TGTGCCAGCTCCCCCCTGGCGGGGGGGCCCAATGAGCAGTTCTTC. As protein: CASSPLAGGPNEQFF.

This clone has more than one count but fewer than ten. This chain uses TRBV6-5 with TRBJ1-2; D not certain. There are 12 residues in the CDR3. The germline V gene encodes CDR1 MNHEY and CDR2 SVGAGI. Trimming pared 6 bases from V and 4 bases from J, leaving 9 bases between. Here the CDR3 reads CASRTDTYGYTF. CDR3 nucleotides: TGTGCCAGCAGAACAGACACCTATGGCTACACCTTC.

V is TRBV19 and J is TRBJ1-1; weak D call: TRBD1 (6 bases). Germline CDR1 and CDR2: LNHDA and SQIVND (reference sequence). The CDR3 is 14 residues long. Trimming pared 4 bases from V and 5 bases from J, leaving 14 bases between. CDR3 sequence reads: CASSTYRVRTEAFF. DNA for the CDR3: TGTGCCAGTAGTACATACAGGGTTAGGACTGAAGCTTTCTTT.

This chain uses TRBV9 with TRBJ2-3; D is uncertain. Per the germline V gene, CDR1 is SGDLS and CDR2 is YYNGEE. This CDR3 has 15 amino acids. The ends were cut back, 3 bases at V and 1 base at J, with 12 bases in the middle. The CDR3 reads CASSAQVLGTDTQYF. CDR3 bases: TGTGCCAGCAGCGCCCAGGTCCTGGGCACAGATACGCAGTATTTT.

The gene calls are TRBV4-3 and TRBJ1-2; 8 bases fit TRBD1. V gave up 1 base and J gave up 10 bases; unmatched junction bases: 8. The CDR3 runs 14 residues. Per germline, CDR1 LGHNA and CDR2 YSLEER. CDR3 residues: CASSQGTGRYNYTF. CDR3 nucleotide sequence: TGCGCCAGCAGCCAAGGGACAGGGAGGTATAACTACACCTTC.

The CDR3 DNA follows: TGCGCCAGCAGCCTGGGGACAGCGAACACCGGGGAGCTGTTTTTT. This translates into CASSLGTANTGELFF. The V gene is TRBV4-1, the J gene TRBJ2-2; 7 bases align to TRBD1. Germline lookup yields CDR1 MGHRA and CDR2 YSYEKL. This CDR3 spans 15 amino acids. With V trimmed by 4 bases and J by 0 bases, 2 bases remained unmatched.

The CDR3: CASSDWQGCAFF. DNA for the CDR3: TGTGCCAGCAGTGACTGGCAGGGATGTGCTTTCTTT. The chain has TRBV2 and TRBJ1-1, with D tentatively TRBD1 (5 bases). Germline V lookup: CDR1 SNHLY, CDR2 FYNNEI. This CDR3 has 12 amino acids. Trimming stripped 3 bases from V and 11 bases from J, with 13 bases between.

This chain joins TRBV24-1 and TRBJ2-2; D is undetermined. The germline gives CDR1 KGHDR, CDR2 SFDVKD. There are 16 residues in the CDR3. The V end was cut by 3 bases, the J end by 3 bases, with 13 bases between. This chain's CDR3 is CATSDARLFDTGELFF. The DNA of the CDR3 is TGTGCCACCAGTGATGCGCGCCTTTTTGACACCGGGGAGCTGTTTTTT.

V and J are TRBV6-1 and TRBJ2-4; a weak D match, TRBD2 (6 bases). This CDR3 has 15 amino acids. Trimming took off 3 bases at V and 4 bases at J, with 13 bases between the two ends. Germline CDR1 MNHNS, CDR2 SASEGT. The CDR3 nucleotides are TGTGCCAGCAGTGACCCCGGGGGTGGGAAAAACATTCAGTACTTC. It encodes CASSDPGGGKNIQYF.

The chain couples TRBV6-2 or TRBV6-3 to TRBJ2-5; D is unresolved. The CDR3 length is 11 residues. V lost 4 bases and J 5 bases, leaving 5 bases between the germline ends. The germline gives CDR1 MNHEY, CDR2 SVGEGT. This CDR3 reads CASSSIETQYF. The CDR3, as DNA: TGTGCCAGCAGTTCCATCGAGACCCAGTACTTC.

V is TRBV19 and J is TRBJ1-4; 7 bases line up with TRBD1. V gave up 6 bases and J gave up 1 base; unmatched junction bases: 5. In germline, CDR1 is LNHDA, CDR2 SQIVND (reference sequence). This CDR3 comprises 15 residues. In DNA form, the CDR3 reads TGTGCCAGTAGCATCCGGACAGGAACTAATGAAAAACTGTTTTTT. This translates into CASSIRTGTNEKLFF.

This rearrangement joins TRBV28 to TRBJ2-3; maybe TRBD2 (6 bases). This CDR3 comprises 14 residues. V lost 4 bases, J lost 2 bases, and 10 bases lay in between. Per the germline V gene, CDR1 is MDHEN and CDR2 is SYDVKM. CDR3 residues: CASSWRGSTDTQYF. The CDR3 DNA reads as TGTGCCAGCAGTTGGCGGGGATCCACAGATACGCAGTATTTT.

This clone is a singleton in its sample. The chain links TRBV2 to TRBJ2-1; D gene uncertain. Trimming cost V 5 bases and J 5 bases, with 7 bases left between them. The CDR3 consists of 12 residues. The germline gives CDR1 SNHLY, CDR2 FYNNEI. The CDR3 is CASSRRDNEQFF. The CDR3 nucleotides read TGTGCCAGCAGTAGGAGAGACAATGAGCAGTTCTTC.